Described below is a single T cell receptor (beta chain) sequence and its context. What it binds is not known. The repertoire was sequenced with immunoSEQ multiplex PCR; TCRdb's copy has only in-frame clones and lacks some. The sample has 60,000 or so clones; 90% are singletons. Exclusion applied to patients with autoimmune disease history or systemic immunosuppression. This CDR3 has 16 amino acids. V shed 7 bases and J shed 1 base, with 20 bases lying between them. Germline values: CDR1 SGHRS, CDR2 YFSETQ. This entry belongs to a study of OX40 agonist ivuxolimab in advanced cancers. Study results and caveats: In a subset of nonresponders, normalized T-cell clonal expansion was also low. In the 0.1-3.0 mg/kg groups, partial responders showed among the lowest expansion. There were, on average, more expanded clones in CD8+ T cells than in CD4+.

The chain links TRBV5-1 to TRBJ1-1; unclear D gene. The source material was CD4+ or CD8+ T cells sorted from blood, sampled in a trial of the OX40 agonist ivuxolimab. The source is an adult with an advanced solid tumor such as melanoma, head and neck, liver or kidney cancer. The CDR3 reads CASSSGFQGQNTEAFF. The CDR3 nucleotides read TGCGCCAGCTCATCCGGGTTCCAAGGGCAGAACACTGAAGCTTTCTTT. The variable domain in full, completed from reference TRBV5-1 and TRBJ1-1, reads KAGVTQTPRYLIKTRGQQVTLSCSPISGHRSVSWYQQTPGQGLQFLFEYFSETQRNKGNFPGRFSGRQFSNSRSEMNVSTLELGDSALYLCASSSGFQGQNTEAFFGQGTRLTVV.